Detailed here is one TCR beta chain. No antigen is known for it. This CDR3 is built from 14 residues. Germline V gene sequence: CDR1 LNHDA, CDR2 SQIVND (reference sequence). Trimming took 3 bases from V and 7 from J, leaving 15 bases between them. The data were taken from a study of cytotoxic CD8 clonotypes in ibrutinib-treated CLL. Study findings and constraints: Baseline clonality exceeded age-matched healthy donors and tracked circulating CD8+ T-cell counts.

Clones were read by immunoSEQ multiplex PCR, and TCRdb kept only the in-frame ones, dropping some. This sample yields more than 60,000 clones, of which roughly 80% are seen a single time; about 38% belongs to the top ten. The source was PBMCs, collected after 24 months of ibrutinib treatment. The chain employs TRBV19 and TRBJ1-2; a possible D gene is TRBD1 (5 bases). This receptor was identified in a human donor with chronic lymphocytic leukemia. The CDR3 here is CASSMRDVNTGYTF. The CDR3 DNA is TGTGCCAGTAGTATGAGGGACGTGAATACTGGCTACACCTTC.